The 22 T cell receptor beta chains presented below share a single source sample, sequenced in a study of blood T cell repertoires in COVID-19. Here immunoSEQ multiplex PCR was the method, and the copy in TCRdb shows in-frame clones only, minus some. The repertoire holds under 200,000 clones, with 88% as singletons. Sequenced material: peripheral blood. Receptors originate from a man aged 18 to 29 with active or convalescent COVID-19.

V is TRBV15 and J is TRBJ2-5; 9 nucleotides line up with TRBD1. The CDR3 has 14 residues. Germline CDR1 reads LNHNV; CDR2 reads YYDKDF (reference sequence). J lost 4 bases, V lost 3 bases, and 3 bases had no gene match. CDR3 sequence: CATSSRDRAETQYF. The CDR3 DNA sequence: TGTGCCACCAGCAGTAGGGACAGGGCAGAGACCCAGTACTTC.

This chain links TRBV6-5 with TRBJ2-5; 7 bases agree with TRBD2. The CDR3 spans 15 residues. The germline CDR1 and CDR2 sequences are MNHEY and SVGAGI. V trimming: 10 bases; J trimming: 6 bases; junction bases outside the gene matches: 17. CDR3 sequence (DNA): TGTGCCACCTCCCCCAGCGGGACGTCTAGAAAGACCCAGTACTTC. Translation: CATSPSGTSRKTQYF.

The chain carries TRBV3-1 (or the pseudogene TRBV3-2) and TRBJ2-1, with D unclear. CDR1 and CDR2 (germline): LGHDT, YNNKEL (reference sequence). This CDR3 has 17 residues. Deletions cut 1 base from V and 0 bases from J, with 13 bases between. CDR3 sequence (DNA): TGTGCCAGCAGCCAAGTGGTCTATTTGAGCTCCTACAATGAGCAGTTCTTC. As protein: CASSQVVYLSSYNEQFF.

The chain combines TRBV6-5 with TRBJ2-7; a weak D match, TRBD1 (5 bases). The germline V gene has CDR1 MNHEY and CDR2 SVGAGI. The V and J ends lost 5 bases and 2 bases respectively, with 13 bases between them. This CDR3 has 14 residues. The DNA of the CDR3 is TGTGCCAGCAGTAGGGGCTCCGCAACCTACGAGCAGTACTTC. Translated, it gives CASSRGSATYEQYF.

CDR3 protein: CASSLSAVNEQYF. For the CDR3, the DNA is TGTGCCAGCAGTTTATCTGCAGTAAACGAGCAGTACTTC. V gene TRBV12-3 or TRBV12-4 combines with J gene TRBJ2-7; D is uncertain. This CDR3 has 13 amino acids. The V and J ends lost 2 bases and 5 bases respectively, with 10 bases between them.

The chain combines TRBV27 with TRBJ2-7; the match to TRBD2 covers 7 bases. The germline CDR1 and CDR2 sequences are MNHEY and SMNVEV (reference sequence). This CDR3 is 14 amino acids long. The V segment lost 5 bases and the J segment 3 bases; nucleotides outside the gene matches: 7. CDR3 DNA: TGTGCCAGCAGTCCCGCCCGCGGGAGCTACGAGCAGTACTTC. Amino acid sequence: CASSPARGSYEQYF.

The rearrangement joins TRBV7-9 to TRBJ2-1; TRBD2 agrees at 9 bases. The V and J ends lost 1 base and 15 bases, in that order; junction bases with no gene match: 10. There are 14 residues in the CDR3. Germline CDR1 and CDR2: SEHNR and FQNEAQ (reference sequence). The CDR3 nucleotides are TGTGCCAGCAGCTTAGAAGGTAGCGGGGGCTCCCGGTTCTTC. This codes for CASSLEGSGGSRFF.

This chain uses TRBV4-1 with TRBJ1-2, with a possible D match to TRBD1 (6 bases). Germline CDR1 MGHRA, CDR2 YSYEKL. CDR3 size: 14 residues. Trimming removed 6 bases at V and 3 bases at J, with 14 bases between. In DNA, the CDR3 is TGCGCCAGCAGTTCGAGGGAGGGGGACTATGGCTACACCTTC. It encodes CASSSREGDYGYTF.

The chain carries TRBV18 and TRBJ1-2; D remains ambiguous. The CDR3 extends over 14 amino acids. The germline CDR1 and CDR2 sequences are KGHSH and LQKENI. Trimming left V 3 bases short and J 1 base short, with 9 bases between. Written as DNA, the CDR3 is TGTGCCAGCTCACCCAAGGGAGGTAACTATGGCTACACCTTC. It codes for CASSPKGGNYGYTF.

The chain recombines TRBV19 with TRBJ2-1, with 7 bases identical to TRBD2. CDR3 length: 14 amino acids. The germline CDR1 and CDR2 sequences are LNHDA and SQIVND (reference sequence). V was pared by 8 bases and J by 0 bases, with 4 bases of the junction left unmatched. For the CDR3, the DNA is TGTGCCAGTGGGAGGGATAGCTCCTACAATGAGCAGTTCTTC. It yields the protein CASGRDSSYNEQFF. Full variable domain (remainder filled in from reference TRBV19 and TRBJ2-1): DGGITQSPKYLFRKEGQNVTLSCEQNLNHDAMYWYRQDPGQGLRLIYYSQIVNDFQKGDIAEGYSVSREKKESFPLTVTSAQKNPTAFYLCASGRDSSYNEQFFGPGTRLTVL.

The V gene is TRBV29-1, the J gene TRBJ1-1; D is possibly TRBD1 (5 bases). Germline values: CDR1 SQVTM, CDR2 ANQGSEA. The CDR3 is made up of 12 amino acids. V lost 3 bases and J 14 bases, leaving 19 bases between the germline ends. In DNA form, the CDR3 reads TGCAGCGTTGACAACACCAGACGGCAGGGCTTCTTT. This encodes CSVDNTRRQGFF.

There are a few counts of this clone. The chain is built from TRBV10-3 and TRBJ1-6; no definite D call. Germline V gene lookup returns CDR1 ENHRY and CDR2 SYGVKD. Trimming removed 5 bases from V and 7 bases from J, with 12 bases in between. The CDR3 length is 14 residues. The CDR3 DNA is TGTGCCATCAGTCGATTAGACGGGAATTCACCCCTCCACTTT. Its protein is CAISRLDGNSPLHF.

This sequence joins TRBV19 and TRBJ2-5; TRBD2 is a possible D gene (5 bases). The CDR3 loop spans 13 amino acids. V dropped 5 bases and J dropped 4 bases, with 11 bases sitting between them. Germline lookup yields CDR1 LNHDA and CDR2 SQIVND (reference sequence). The CDR3 region has the DNA TGTGCCAGTAGTGCTAGCCTTGGAGAGACCCAGTACTTC. This gives the protein CASSASLGETQYF.

The chain links TRBV6-5 to TRBJ1-6, with TRBD1 matching over 7 bases. Germline trimming cut 4 bases from V and 10 bases from J; bases unmatched to any gene: 7. CDR1 is MNHEY and CDR2 is SVGAGI in the germline V gene. This CDR3 comprises 14 residues. The DNA of the CDR3 is TGTGCCAGCAGTTGGGGACAGTCTGCATCACCCCTCCACTTT. It translates to CASSWGQSASPLHF.

The chain employs TRBV5-5 and TRBJ2-2; TRBD1 agrees at 7 bases. CDR3 length: 16 amino acids. The germline CDR1 and CDR2 sequences are SGHKS and YYEKEE (reference sequence). Trimming at V came to 4 bases and at J to 4 bases, leaving 10 bases not matched to a gene. CDR3 residues: CASSPGTDILTGELFF. DNA for the CDR3: TGTGCCAGCAGCCCGGGGACAGACATACTCACCGGGGAGCTGTTTTTT.

The gene calls are TRBV27 and TRBJ1-2, with TRBD1 matching 7 bases. This CDR3 comprises 14 residues. V trimming: 5 bases; J trimming: 4 bases; junction bases outside the gene matches: 7. In germline, CDR1 is MNHEY, CDR2 SMNVEV (reference sequence). The DNA for the CDR3 is TGTGCCAGCAGTCCAAGACAGGGACCCTATGGCTACACCTTC. Residues: CASSPRQGPYGYTF.

The genes are TRBV18 and TRBJ1-4, with a possible D match to TRBD1 (5 bases). Germline lookup yields CDR1 KGHSH and CDR2 LQKENI. V shed 2 bases and J shed 0 bases, with 10 bases lying between them. This CDR3 is 16 amino acids long. CDR3 sequence reads: CASSPFGGATNEKLFF. The CDR3 DNA reads as TGTGCCAGCTCACCATTCGGGGGGGCAACTAATGAAAAACTGTTTTTT.

This clone was counted a single time. This chain connects TRBV18 to TRBJ1-1; D gene uncertain. Germline-derived CDR1 and CDR2 are KGHSH and LQKENI. The CDR3 spans 14 residues. V dropped 3 bases and J dropped 4 bases, with 12 bases sitting between them. CDR3 DNA sequence: TGTGCCAGCTCACCGTCTTTCGGGTCCACTGAAGCTTTCTTT. Translating gives CASSPSFGSTEAFF.

This rearrangement joins TRBV5-1 to TRBJ1-4; tentative D call: TRBD1 (5 bases). Trimming took off 5 bases at V and 4 bases at J, with 9 bases between the two ends. The length of the CDR3 is 13 residues. CDR1 SGHRS and CDR2 YFSETQ come from the germline V gene. The CDR3 nucleotides are TGCGCCAGCAGGACAGTACTTAATGAAAAACTGTTTTTT. It translates to CASRTVLNEKLFF.

The gene calls are TRBV12-3 or TRBV12-4 and TRBJ1-6; D may be TRBD1 (6 bases). The CDR3 runs 13 residues. V was shortened by 3 bases and J by 8 bases, with 8 bases between the two germline ends. CDR3 sequence (DNA): TGTGCCAGCAGTTTGGACAGAGATTCACCCCTCCACTTT. This gives the protein CASSLDRDSPLHF.

The rearrangement joins TRBV5-4 to TRBJ1-5; D uncertain. CDR3 length equals 15 residues. With 4 bases removed from V and 3 bases from J, the gap between germline ends came to 14 bases. In germline, CDR1 is SGHNT, CDR2 YYREEE (reference sequence). The CDR3 DNA follows: TGTGCCAGCAGCGAAGACATCGGCAACAATCAGCCCCAGCATTTT. Translating it yields CASSEDIGNNQPQHF. Full variable domain (rest looked up from reference TRBV5-4 and TRBJ1-5): ETGVTQSPTHLIKTRGQQVTLRCSSQSGHNTVSWYQQALGQGPQFIFQYYREEENGRGNFPPRFSGLQFPNYSSELNVNALELDDSALYLCASSEDIGNNQPQHFGDGTRLSIL.

V is TRBV2 and J is TRBJ1-5, with TRBD1 identical over 8 bases. V dropped 6 bases and J dropped 2; count of bases not matched to a gene: 6. Germline V gene data show CDR1 as SNHLY and CDR2 as FYNNEI. The CDR3 is made up of 15 amino acids. In DNA, the CDR3 is TGTGCCAGCAGGGCAGACAGGGGACGCAATCAGCCCCAGCATTTT. Protein sequence: CASRADRGRNQPQHF.